Following are 13 T cell receptor beta chains from one sample sequenced in a study of T cell responses to AZD1222 COVID-19 vaccine. Using immunoSEQ multiplex PCR, the repertoire was profiled, and TCRdb retains in-frame clones only, with some absent. Of around 100,000 clones in the sample, 80% to 95% were seen once. Specimen: peripheral blood, collected on day 0 of AZD1222 vaccination. The source is an adult in good health.

The rearrangement joins TRBV30 to TRBJ1-5; D is unclear. The germline V gene encodes CDR1 GTSNPN and CDR2 SVGIG (reference sequence). CDR3 length: 12 amino acids. Trimming took 0 bases from V and 7 from J, leaving 7 bases between them. This chain's CDR3 is CAWSVGRQPQHF. For the CDR3, the DNA is TGTGCCTGGAGTGTGGGGAGGCAGCCCCAGCATTTT.

The chain links TRBV10-1 to TRBJ2-3; 10 nucleotides line up with TRBD2. Trimming removed 2 bases from V and 2 bases from J; junction bases left unmatched: 4. The CDR3 length is 16 residues. Per the germline V gene, CDR1 is WNHNN and CDR2 is SYGVQD (reference sequence). The CDR3 bases are TGCGCCAGCAGTGAGAGCGGGAGGGCCCTCACAGATACGCAGTATTTT. Translation: CASSESGRALTDTQYF.

This clone was recorded only once. This chain connects TRBV6-6 to TRBJ1-3; possibly TRBD1 for D (5 bases). CDR1 and CDR2 from the germline V gene are MNHNY and SVGAGI (reference sequence). Trimming removed 5 bases at V and 2 bases at J, with 22 bases between. The CDR3 is 18 residues long. The CDR3 reads CASSPSGGRAHTGNTIYF. The DNA of the CDR3 is TGTGCCAGCAGTCCCTCGGGTGGCAGGGCACACACTGGAAACACCATATATTTT.

The gene calls are TRBV6-5 and TRBJ2-1; D gene ambiguous. The CDR3 totals 13 residues. CDR1 MNHEY and CDR2 SVGAGI come from the germline V gene. V gave up 8 bases and J gave up 8 bases, with 16 bases separating them. CDR3 loop: CASCALRFDEQFF. CDR3 bases: TGTGCCAGCTGCGCACTACGTTTCGATGAGCAGTTCTTC.

A note on this clone: This specimen includes other DNA sequences encoding the same CDR3. The V call is TRBV12-3 or TRBV12-4, the J call TRBJ2-2, with D tentatively TRBD1 (6 bases). V shed 6 bases and J shed 6 bases, with 8 bases lying between them. The length of the CDR3 is 12 residues. The CDR3 coding sequence is TGTGCCAGCAGCAGGGGCGCCGGGGAGCTGTTTTTT. Protein sequence: CASSRGAGELFF.

The chain links TRBV28 to TRBJ1-1; D uncertain. This CDR3 has 14 residues. From germline, CDR1 is MDHEN and CDR2 SYDVKM. V was pared by 6 bases and J by 2 bases, with 13 bases between. The CDR3 is CASSPSWTNTEAFF. In DNA, the CDR3 is TGTGCCAGCAGCCCTAGTTGGACCAACACTGAAGCTTTCTTT.

The rearrangement links TRBV19 to TRBJ1-5; 7 positions match TRBD1. This CDR3 region has 15 residues. Germline lookup yields CDR1 LNHDA and CDR2 SQIVND (reference sequence). Germline trimming cut 6 bases from V and 2 bases from J; bases unmatched to any gene: 7. The CDR3 nucleotides are TGTGCCAGTAGGCGGACAGGTGGGGGCAATCAGCCCCAGCATTTT. Amino acids: CASRRTGGGNQPQHF.

This chain joins TRBV11-2 and TRBJ1-1; possible D gene TRBD1, 5 bases. V was clipped by 5 bases and J by 4 bases, with 14 bases between them. This CDR3 is 14 amino acids long. The germline CDR1 and CDR2 sequences are SGHAT and FQNNGV. CDR3 coding DNA: TGTGCCAGCAGCCAGGCCAGGAGGGGCACTGAAGCTTTCTTT. Its translation: CASSQARRGTEAFF.

The chain recombines TRBV28 with TRBJ1-1, with 8 bases aligning to TRBD1. Trimming cost V 5 bases and J 0 bases; bases outside gene matches: 11. CDR3 size: 17 residues. Per germline, CDR1 MDHEN and CDR2 SYDVKM. This CDR3 is CASSPRTGTAMNTEAFF. As DNA, the CDR3 is TGTGCCAGCAGTCCGAGGACAGGGACGGCCATGAACACTGAAGCTTTCTTT.

The DNA of the CDR3 is TGTGCCAGCAGCCAAGGGGGGAACACTGAAGCTTTCTTT. Protein sequence: CASSQGGNTEAFF. V and J are TRBV14 and TRBJ1-1; no reliable D call. The CDR3 has 13 amino acids. CDR1 is SGHDN, CDR2 FVKESK, per germline. The V gene lost 1 base and the J gene lost 1 base, with 4 bases spanning the gap.

The V call is TRBV9, the J call TRBJ1-2; 7 positions match TRBD1. The CDR3 is made up of 12 amino acids. The junction had 3 bases not matched to a gene; V was cut back by 3 bases and J by 7 bases. Germline CDR1 SGDLS, CDR2 YYNGEE. CDR3 coding DNA: TGTGCCAGCAGCGATAGGGGGCTTGGCTACACCTTC. It codes for CASSDRGLGYTF.

This chain links TRBV6-5 with TRBJ2-5, with 9 bases that match TRBD2. This CDR3 comprises 14 residues. CDR1 MNHEY and CDR2 SVGAGI come from the germline V gene. Losses at the gene ends were 7 bases for V and 1 base for J; bases not matched to a gene: 4. CDR3 protein: CASNLLAGQETQYF. CDR3 nucleotide sequence: TGTGCCAGCAACCTACTAGCGGGCCAAGAGACCCAGTACTTC.

Note on this clone: The same CDR3 can be traced to other DNA sequences in this sample. The V call is TRBV11-2, the J call TRBJ1-4; maybe TRBD1 (6 bases). The CDR3 contains 14 residues. V dropped 2 bases and J dropped 6 bases, with 10 bases sitting between them. From germline, CDR1 is SGHAT and CDR2 FQNNGV. The CDR3 nucleotides read TGTGCCAGCAGCTTAAGGGGGAGGGATGAAAAACTGTTTTTT. Translating gives CASSLRGRDEKLFF.